Below, 5 T cell receptor beta chains from the same sample are listed, as sequenced in a study of T cells in Graves' hyperthyroidism and ophthalmopathy. Amplification of TCR beta CDR3 regions was performed using RNA transcripts as template. Researchers ran a first-round RT-PCR on the TCR CDR3 using the HTBI primer set. Via MiXCR, TCRdb re-called the multiplex PCR reads, giving one row per CDR3 protein. The sample lists 480,000 or so distinct CDR3 sequences, approximately 15% occurring once. The sample consisted of blood. These receptors all stem from a woman aged 18-30 years with Graves' hyperthyroidism.

This clonotype turned up a few times. An end of the junction does not agree with germline; a read error may underlie this. DNA for the CDR3: TGTGCCATCAGTGAGTCGAGGGCTAGCGGGTATCGCTCCTACAATGAGCAGTGCTTC. Encoded protein: CAISESRASGYRSYNEQCF. This sequence joins TRBV10-3 and TRBJ2-1, with 8 bases aligning to TRBD2. The CDR3 contains 19 residues. The V gene's germline CDR1 is ENHRY and CDR2 SYGVKD.

This clonotype has a count of ten or more. The chain joins TRBV7-3 to TRBJ2-1, with 9 nucleotides matching TRBD2. The CDR3 spans 17 residues. Trimming cost V 5 bases and J 5 bases; bases outside gene matches: 13. Germline lookup yields CDR1 SGHTA and CDR2 FQGTGA. The CDR3 region has the DNA TGTGCCAGCAGCAGCCGAGAGGGGCTAGCGGGAAACAATGAGCAGTTCTTC. Translated: CASSSREGLAGNNEQFF.

This clonotype was recorded many times. The gene calls are TRBV30 and TRBJ2-1; TRBD2 aligns across 12 bases. The CDR3 is made up of 13 amino acids. After removal of 5 bases from V and 4 bases from J, the junction contained 0 bases not matched to a gene. Germline CDR1 and CDR2: GTSNPN and SVGIG (reference sequence). The CDR3 DNA reads as TGTGCCTGGGGACTAGCGGGGTACAATGAGCAGTTCTTC. The encoded protein is CAWGLAGYNEQFF.

This clonotype was picked up many times. V and J are TRBV20-1 and TRBJ2-1, with 9 bases matching TRBD2. CDR3 length equals 13 residues. V shed 4 bases and J 4 bases; nucleotides not matched to a gene: 2. Germline CDR1 is DFQATT and CDR2 is SNEGSKA (reference sequence). CDR3 bases: TGCAGTGCTAAAGCGGGAGGATACAATGAGCAGTTCTTC. Translated: CSAKAGGYNEQFF.

This clonotype occurred a few times. The V and J genes are TRBV19 and TRBJ1-1; TRBD1 might be the D (6 bases). The CDR3 length is 14 residues. Germline V CDR1 and CDR2: LNHDA, SQIVND (reference sequence). CDR3 in DNA: TGTGCTACCCGGACAGCTGGTTGGGGCACTGAAGCTTTCTTT. This gives the protein CATRTAGWGTEAFF.